This TCR beta chain was recovered during a study of blood T cell repertoires in COVID-19. The participants were between roughly 18 and 89 years old and came from fewer than 25 US areas. Cohorts were determined from participant-reported clinical history. TCRdb's copy holds only in-frame clones and misses some; the assay was immunoSEQ multiplex PCR. The table records fewer than 250,000 clones, 87% of them present only once. There are 15 residues in the CDR3. The V gene's germline CDR1 is MGHRA and CDR2 YSYEKL. The V and J ends lost 3 bases and 1 base respectively, with 11 bases between them. V gene TRBV4-1 combines with J gene TRBJ2-3, with a possible D match to TRBD1 (5 bases). The sequence came from a woman younger than 45 with acute COVID-19. Specimen: PBMCs or T cells enriched from blood (not recorded which). The CDR3 bases are TGCGCCAGCAGCCATGACACAGGCCGCACAGATACGCAGTATTTT. This gives the protein CASSHDTGRTDTQYF.